This T cell receptor (beta chain) was retrieved from a study of blood T cell repertoires in COVID-19. Across the whole study: Both acute and convalescent COVID-19 samples were obtained from the United States, Italy and Spain. The analysed material was cDNA or gDNA that came from T cells, B-cell-depleted T cells, or PBMCs.

Under the authors' procedure: It was from reference gene primer amplification that nucleated cell counts were estimated. Using immunoSEQ multiplex PCR, the repertoire was profiled, and TCRdb retains in-frame clones only, with some absent. That table gives V, J and clone size, and the DNA gave D and trimming. Altogether fewer than 85,000 clones are present, over 65% being singletons, with the ten largest covering 2% to 3%. This CDR3 contains 14 residues. Germline CDR1 and CDR2: SEHNR and FQNEAQ (reference sequence). With V trimmed by 3 bases and J by 9 bases, 6 bases remained unmatched. The chain employs TRBV7-9 and TRBJ2-1; 9 bases match TRBD1. Sequencing was performed on peripheral blood. This receptor was identified in a human donor with acute or convalescent COVID-19. The donor label of this sample is uncertain. The CDR3 region is CASSLGQGEGEQFF. The CDR3, as DNA: TGTGCCAGCAGCTTGGGACAGGGAGAGGGTGAGCAGTTCTTC.